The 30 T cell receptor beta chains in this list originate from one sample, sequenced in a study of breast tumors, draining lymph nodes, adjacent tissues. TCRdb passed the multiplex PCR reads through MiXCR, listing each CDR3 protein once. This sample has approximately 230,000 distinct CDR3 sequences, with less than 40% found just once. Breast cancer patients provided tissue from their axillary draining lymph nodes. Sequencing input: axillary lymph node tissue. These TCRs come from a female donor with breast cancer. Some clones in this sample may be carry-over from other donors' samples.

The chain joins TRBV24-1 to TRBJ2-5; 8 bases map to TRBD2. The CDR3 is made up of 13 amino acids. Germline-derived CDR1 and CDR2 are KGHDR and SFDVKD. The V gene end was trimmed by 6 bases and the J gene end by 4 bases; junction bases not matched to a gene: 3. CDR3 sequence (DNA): TGTGCCACCAGTACGGGAGGGGGAGAGACCCAGTACTTC. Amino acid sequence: CATSTGGGETQYF.

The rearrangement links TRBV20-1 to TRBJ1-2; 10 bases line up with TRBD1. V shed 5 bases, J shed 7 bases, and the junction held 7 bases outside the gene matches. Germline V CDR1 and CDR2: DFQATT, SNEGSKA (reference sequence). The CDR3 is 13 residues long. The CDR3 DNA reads TGCAGTGCTCCAATCCGACAGGGGGCTGGCTACACCTTC. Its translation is CSAPIRQGAGYTF.

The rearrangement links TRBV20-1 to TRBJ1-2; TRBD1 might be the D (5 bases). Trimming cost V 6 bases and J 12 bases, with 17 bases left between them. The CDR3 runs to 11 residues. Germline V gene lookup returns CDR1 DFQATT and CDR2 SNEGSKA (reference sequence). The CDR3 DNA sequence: TGCAGTGCAAAACAGGCCGCTGGAAACACCTTC. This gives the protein CSAKQAAGNTF.

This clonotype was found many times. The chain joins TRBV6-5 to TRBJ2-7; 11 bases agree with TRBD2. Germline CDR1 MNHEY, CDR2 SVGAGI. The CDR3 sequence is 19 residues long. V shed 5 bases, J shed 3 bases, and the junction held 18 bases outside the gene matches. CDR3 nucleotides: TGTGCCAGCAGTCGCTCGCCTTGGCTACTAGCGGGAGACTACTACGAGCAGTACTTC. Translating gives CASSRSPWLLAGDYYEQYF.

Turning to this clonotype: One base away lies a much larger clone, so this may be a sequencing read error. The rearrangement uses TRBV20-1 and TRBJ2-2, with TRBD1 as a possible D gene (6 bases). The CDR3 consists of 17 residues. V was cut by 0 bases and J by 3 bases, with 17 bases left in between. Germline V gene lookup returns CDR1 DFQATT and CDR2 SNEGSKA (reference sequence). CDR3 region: CSARDHRSGAHTGELFF. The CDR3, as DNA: TGCAGTGCTAGAGATCATAGGTCAGGGGCACACACCGGGGAGCTGTTTTTT.

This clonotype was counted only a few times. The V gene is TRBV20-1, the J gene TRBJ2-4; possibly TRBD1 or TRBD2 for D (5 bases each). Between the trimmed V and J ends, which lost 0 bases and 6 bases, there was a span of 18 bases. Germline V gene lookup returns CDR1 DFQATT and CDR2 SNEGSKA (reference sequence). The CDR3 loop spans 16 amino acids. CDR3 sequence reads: CSAREGDAFAGNIQYF. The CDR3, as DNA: TGCAGTGCTAGAGAAGGGGACGCCTTTGCCGGAAACATTCAGTACTTC.

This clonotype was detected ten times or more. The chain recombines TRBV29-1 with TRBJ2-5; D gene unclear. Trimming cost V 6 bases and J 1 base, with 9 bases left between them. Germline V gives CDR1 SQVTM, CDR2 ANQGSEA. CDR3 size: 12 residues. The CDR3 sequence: CSVAPSQETQYF. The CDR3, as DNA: TGCAGCGTCGCCCCTTCCCAAGAGACCCAGTACTTC.

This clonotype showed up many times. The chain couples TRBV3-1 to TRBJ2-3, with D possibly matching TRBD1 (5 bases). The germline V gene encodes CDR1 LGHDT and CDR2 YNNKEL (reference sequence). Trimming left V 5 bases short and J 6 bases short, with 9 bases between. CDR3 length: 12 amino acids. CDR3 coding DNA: TGTGCCAGCAGCAGGGGATTCGATACGCAGTATTTT. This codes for CASSRGFDTQYF.

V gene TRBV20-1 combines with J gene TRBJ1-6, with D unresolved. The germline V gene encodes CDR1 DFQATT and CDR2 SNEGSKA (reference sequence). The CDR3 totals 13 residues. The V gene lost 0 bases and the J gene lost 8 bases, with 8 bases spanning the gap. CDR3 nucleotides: TGCAGTGCTAGAGATAACATAGATTCACCCCTCCACTTT. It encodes CSARDNIDSPLHF.

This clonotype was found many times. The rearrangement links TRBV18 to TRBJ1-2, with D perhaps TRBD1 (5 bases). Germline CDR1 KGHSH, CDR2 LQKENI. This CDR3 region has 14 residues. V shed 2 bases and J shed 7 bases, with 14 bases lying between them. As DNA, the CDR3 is TGTGCCAGCTCACCAGGGACCTTCGCCAGTGGCTACACCTTC. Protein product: CASSPGTFASGYTF.

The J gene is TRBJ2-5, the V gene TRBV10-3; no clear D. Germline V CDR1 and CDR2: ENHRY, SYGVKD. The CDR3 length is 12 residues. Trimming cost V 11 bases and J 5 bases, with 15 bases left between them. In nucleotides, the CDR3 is TGTGCCCCCTATTGTATCTGGGAGACCCAGTACTTC. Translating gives CAPYCIWETQYF.

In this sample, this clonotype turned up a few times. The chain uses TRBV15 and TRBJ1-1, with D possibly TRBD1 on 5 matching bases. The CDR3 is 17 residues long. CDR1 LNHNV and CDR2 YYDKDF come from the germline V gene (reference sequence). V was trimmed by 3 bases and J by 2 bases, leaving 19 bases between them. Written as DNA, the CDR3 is TGTGCCACCAGCAGGAGGGGCGGTAACGGACAAAACACTGAAGCTTTCTTT. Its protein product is CATSRRGGNGQNTEAFF. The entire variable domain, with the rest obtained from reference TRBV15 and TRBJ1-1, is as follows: DAMVIQNPRYQVTQFGKPVTLSCSQTLNHNVMYWYQQKSSQAPKLLFHYYDKDFNNEADTPDNFQSRRPNTSFCFLDIRSPGLGDTAMYLCATSRRGGNGQNTEAFFGQGTRLTVV.

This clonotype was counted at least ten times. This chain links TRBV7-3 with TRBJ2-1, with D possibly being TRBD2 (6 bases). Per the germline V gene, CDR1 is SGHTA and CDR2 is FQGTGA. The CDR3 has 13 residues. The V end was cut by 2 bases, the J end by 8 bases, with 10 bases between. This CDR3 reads CASSLGGGDEQFF. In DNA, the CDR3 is TGTGCCAGCAGCTTAGGTGGCGGGGATGAGCAGTTCTTC.

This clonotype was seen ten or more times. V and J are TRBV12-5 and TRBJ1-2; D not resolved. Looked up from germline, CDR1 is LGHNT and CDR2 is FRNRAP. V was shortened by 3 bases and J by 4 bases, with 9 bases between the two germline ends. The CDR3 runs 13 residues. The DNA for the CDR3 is TGTGCTAGTGGTTTCGGTGCCCCCTATGGCTACACCTTC. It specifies CASGFGAPYGYTF.

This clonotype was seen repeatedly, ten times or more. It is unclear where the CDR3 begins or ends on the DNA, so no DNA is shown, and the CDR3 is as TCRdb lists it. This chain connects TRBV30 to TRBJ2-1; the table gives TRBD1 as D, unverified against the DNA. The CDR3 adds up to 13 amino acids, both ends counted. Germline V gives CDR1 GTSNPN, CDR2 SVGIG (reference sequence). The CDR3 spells CAWSVGGGTGKFF.

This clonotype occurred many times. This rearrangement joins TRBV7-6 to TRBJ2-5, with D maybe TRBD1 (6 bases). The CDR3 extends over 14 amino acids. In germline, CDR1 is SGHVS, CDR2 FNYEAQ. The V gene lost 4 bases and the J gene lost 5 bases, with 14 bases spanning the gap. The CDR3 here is CASSSSQGQETQYF. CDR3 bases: TGTGCCAGCAGCTCCTCCCAGGGGCAGGAGACCCAGTACTTC.

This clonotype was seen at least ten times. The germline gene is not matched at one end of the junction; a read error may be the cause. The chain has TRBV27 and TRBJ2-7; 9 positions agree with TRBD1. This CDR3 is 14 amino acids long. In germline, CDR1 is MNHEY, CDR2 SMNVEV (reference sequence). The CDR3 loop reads CASSRGQGSYEQYF. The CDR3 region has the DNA TGCGCCAGCAGCCGAGGACAGGGGTCCTACGAGCAGTACTTC.

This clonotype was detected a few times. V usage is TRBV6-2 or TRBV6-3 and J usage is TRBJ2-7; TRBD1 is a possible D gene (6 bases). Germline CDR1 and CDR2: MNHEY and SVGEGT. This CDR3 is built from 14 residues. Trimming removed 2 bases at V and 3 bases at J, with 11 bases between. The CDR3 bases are TGTGCCAGCAGTTACCGGGACATCTACTACGAGCAGTACTTC. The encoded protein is CASSYRDIYYEQYF.

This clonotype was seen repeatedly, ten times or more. CDR3: CASRYRERGYTF. In nucleotides, the CDR3 is TGTGCCAGCAGATACAGGGAGAGGGGCTACACCTTC. This chain uses TRBV5-8 with TRBJ1-2; TRBD1 is a possible D gene (6 bases). CDR1 and CDR2 from the germline V gene are SGHTS and YDEGEE. The V end lost 5 bases, the J end lost 8 bases, and 13 bases lay between the germline ends. The CDR3 has 12 residues.

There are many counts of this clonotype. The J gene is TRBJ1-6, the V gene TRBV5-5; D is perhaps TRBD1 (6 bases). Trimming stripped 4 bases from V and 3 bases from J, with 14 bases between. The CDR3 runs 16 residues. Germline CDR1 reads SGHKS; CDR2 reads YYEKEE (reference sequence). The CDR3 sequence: CASSDTGKYYNSPLHF. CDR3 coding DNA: TGTGCCAGCAGCGACACAGGGAAATACTATAATTCACCCCTCCACTTT.

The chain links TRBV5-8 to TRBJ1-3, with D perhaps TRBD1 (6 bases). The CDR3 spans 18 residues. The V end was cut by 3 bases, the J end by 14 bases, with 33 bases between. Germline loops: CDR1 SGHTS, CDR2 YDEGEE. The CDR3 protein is CASSWGSGGARVGYAVYF. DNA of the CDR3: TGTGCCAGCAGCTGGGGTAGCGGGGGGGCCCGAGTCGGATACGCAGTATATTTT.

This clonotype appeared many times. CDR3 protein: CASSIRTDTQYF. The DNA of the CDR3 is TGTGCCAGTAGTATTCGCACAGATACGCAGTATTTT. The V and J genes are TRBV19 and TRBJ2-3; unclear D gene. V gave up 3 bases and J gave up 1 base, with 2 bases separating them. The CDR3 extends over 12 amino acids. Germline values: CDR1 LNHDA, CDR2 SQIVND (reference sequence).

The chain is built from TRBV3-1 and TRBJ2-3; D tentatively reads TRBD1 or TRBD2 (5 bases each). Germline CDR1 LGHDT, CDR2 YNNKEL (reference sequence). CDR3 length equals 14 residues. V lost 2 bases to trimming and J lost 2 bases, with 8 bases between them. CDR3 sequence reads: CASSQNGATDTQYF. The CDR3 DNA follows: TGTGCCAGCAGCCAAAACGGGGCCACAGATACGCAGTATTTT.

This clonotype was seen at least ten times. CDR3 DNA: TGTGCCAGCACCGTTCTAGCGGGGGCCTACAATGAGCAGTTCTTC. Residues: CASTVLAGAYNEQFF. V gene TRBV7-6 combines with J gene TRBJ2-1; 10 nucleotides line up with TRBD2. The germline V gene encodes CDR1 SGHVS and CDR2 FNYEAQ. V shed 7 bases and J 2 bases; nucleotides not matched to a gene: 5. The CDR3 is 15 residues long. Drawing the rest from reference TRBV7-6 and TRBJ2-1, the complete variable domain is GAGVSQSPRYKVTKRGQDVALRCDPISGHVSLYWYRQALGQGPEFLTYFNYEAQQDKSGLPNDRFSAERPEGSISTLTIQRTEQRDSAMYRCASTVLAGAYNEQFFGPGTRLTVL.

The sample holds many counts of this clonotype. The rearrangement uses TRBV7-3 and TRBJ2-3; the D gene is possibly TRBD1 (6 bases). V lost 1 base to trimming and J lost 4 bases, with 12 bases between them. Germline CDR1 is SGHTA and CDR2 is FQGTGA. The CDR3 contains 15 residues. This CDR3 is CASSLSRGSADTQYF. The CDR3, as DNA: TGTGCCAGCAGCTTAAGCAGGGGATCCGCAGATACGCAGTATTTT.

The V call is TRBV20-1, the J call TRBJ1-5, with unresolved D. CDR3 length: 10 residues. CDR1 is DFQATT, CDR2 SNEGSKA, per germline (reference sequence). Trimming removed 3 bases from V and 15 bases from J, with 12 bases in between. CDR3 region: CSARSIGRHF. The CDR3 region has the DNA TGCAGTGCTAGGTCTATCGGCCGGCATTTT.

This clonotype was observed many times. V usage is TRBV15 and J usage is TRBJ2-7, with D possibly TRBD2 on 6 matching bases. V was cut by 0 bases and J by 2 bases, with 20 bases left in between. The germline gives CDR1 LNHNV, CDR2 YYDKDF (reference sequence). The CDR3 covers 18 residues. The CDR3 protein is CATSRDGPRDSQTYEQYF. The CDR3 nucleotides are TGTGCCACCAGCAGAGATGGGCCCCGGGACTCTCAAACCTACGAGCAGTACTTC.

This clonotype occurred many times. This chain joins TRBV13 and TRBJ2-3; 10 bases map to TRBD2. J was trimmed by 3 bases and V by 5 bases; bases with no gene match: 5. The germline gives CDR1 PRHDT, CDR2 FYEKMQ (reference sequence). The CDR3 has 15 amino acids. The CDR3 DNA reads TGTGCCAGCAGCCCCCAGGGACTAGCGACAGATACGCAGTATTTT. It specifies CASSPQGLATDTQYF.

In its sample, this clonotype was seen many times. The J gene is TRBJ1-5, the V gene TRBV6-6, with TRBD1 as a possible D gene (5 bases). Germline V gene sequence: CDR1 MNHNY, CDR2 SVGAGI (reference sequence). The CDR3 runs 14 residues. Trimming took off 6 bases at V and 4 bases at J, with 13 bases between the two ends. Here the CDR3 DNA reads TGTGCCAGCAGAAACACAGGAGTGAATCAGCCCCAGCATTTT. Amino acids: CASRNTGVNQPQHF.

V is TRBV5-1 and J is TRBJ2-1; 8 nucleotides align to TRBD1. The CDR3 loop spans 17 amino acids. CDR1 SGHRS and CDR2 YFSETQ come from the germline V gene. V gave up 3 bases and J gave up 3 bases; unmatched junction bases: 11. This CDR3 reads CASSYNQGTGIYNEQFF. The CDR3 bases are TGCGCCAGCAGCTACAACCAAGGGACAGGAATCTACAATGAGCAGTTCTTC.